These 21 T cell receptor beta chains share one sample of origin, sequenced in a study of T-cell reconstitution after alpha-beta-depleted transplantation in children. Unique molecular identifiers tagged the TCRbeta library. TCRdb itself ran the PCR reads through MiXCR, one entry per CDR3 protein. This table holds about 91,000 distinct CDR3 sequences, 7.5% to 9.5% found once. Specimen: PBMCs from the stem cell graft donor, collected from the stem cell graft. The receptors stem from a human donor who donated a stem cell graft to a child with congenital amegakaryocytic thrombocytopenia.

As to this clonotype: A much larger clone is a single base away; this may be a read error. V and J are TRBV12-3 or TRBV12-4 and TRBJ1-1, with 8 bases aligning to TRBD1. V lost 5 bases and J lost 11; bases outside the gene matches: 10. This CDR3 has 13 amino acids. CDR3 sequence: CASSTGQGNGAFF. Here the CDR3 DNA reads TGTGCCAGCAGTACTGGACAGGGAAATGGGGCTTTCTTT.

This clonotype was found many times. The CDR3 protein is CASSLRRSGANVLTF. DNA for the CDR3: TGTGCCAGCAGCTTGAGGCGATCTGGGGCCAACGTCCTGACTTTC. J is TRBJ2-6 and V is TRBV5-6; D unresolved. Trimming removed 1 base at V and 1 base at J, with 6 bases between. CDR3 length equals 15 residues. From germline, CDR1 is SGHDT and CDR2 YYEEEE. The complete variable domain, with remaining parts taken from reference TRBV5-6 and TRBJ2-6, reads DAGVTQSPTHLIKTRGQQVTLRCSPKSGHDTVSWYQQALGQGPQFIFQYYEEEERQRGNFPDRFSGHQFPNYSSELNVNALLLGDSALYLCASSLRRSGANVLTFGAGSRLTVL.

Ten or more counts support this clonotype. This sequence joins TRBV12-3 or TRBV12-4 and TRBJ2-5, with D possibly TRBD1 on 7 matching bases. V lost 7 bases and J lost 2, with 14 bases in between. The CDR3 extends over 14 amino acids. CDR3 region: CASTIRGEQETQYF. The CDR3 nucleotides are TGTGCCAGCACGATCAGGGGGGAGCAAGAGACCCAGTACTTC.

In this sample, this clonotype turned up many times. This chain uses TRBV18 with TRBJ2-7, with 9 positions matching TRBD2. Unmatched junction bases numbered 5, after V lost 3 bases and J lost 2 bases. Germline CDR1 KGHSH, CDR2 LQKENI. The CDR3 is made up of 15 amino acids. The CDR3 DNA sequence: TGTGCCAGCTCACCCGGGAGCGGGAGGCCCTACGAGCAGTACTTC. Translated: CASSPGSGRPYEQYF.

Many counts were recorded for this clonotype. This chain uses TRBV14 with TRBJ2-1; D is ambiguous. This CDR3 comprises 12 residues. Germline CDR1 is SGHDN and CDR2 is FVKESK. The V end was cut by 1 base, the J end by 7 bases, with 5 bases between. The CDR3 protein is CASSQGLNEQFF. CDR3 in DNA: TGTGCCAGCAGCCAAGGGTTGAATGAGCAGTTCTTC. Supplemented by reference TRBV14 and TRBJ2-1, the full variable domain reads EAGVTQFPSHSVIEKGQTVTLRCDPISGHDNLYWYRRVMGKEIKFLLHFVKESKQDESGMPNNRFLAERTGGTYSTLKVQPAELEDSGVYFCASSQGLNEQFFGPGTRLTVL.

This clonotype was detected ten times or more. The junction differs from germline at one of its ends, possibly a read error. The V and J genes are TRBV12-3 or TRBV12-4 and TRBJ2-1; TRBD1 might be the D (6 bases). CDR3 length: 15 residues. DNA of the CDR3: TGTGCAAGCAGTTTCCCAGGGGCGCGGAAGGATGAGCAGTTCTTC. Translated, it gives CASSFPGARKDEQFF.

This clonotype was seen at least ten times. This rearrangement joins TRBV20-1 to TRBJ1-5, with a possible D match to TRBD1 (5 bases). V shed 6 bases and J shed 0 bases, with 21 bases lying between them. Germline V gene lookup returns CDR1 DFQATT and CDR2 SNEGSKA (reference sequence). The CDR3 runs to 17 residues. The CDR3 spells CSASQGSGLISNQPQHF. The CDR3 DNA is TGCAGTGCGAGTCAGGGCTCCGGACTCATTAGCAATCAGCCCCAGCATTTT.

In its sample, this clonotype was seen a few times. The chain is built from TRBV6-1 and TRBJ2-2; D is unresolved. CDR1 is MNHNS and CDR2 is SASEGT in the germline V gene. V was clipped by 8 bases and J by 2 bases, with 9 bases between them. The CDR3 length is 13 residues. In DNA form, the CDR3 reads TGTGCCAGCCTGGATTTAAACACCGGGGAGCTGTTTTTT. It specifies CASLDLNTGELFF.

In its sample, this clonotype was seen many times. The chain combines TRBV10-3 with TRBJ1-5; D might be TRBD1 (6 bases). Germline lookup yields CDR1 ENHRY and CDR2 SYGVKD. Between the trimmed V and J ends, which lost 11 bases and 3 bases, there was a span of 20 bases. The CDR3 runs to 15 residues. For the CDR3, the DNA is TGTGCCCCCTGGGGAGACAGGCACCACAATCAGCCCCAGCATTTT. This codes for CAPWGDRHHNQPQHF.

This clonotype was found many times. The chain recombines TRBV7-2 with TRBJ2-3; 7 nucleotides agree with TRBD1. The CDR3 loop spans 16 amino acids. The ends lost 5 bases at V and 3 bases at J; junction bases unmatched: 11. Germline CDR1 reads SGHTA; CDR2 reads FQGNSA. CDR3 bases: TGTGCCAGCAGCCGGACCGGGACAGAACTGACAGATACGCAGTATTTT. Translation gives CASSRTGTELTDTQYF. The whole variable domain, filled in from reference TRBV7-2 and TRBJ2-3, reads GAGVSQSPSNKVTEKGKDVELRCDPISGHTALYWYRQSLGQGLEFLIYFQGNSAPDKSGLPSDRFSAERTGGSVSTLTIQRTQQEDSAVYLCASSRTGTELTDTQYFGPGTRLTVL.

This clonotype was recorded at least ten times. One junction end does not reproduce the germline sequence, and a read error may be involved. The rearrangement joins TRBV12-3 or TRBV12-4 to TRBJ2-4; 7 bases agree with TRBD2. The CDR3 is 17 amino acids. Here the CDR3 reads CASNVGGGRVAKNIQYF. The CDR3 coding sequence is TGTGCAAGCAACGTCGGGGGAGGGAGGGTAGCCAAAAACATTCAGTACTTC.

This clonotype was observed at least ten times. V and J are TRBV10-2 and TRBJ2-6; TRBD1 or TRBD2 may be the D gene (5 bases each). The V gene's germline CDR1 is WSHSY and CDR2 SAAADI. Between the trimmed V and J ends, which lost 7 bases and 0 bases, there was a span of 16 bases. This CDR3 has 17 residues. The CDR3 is CASISDKGASGANVLTF. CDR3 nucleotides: TGCGCCAGCATTTCGGACAAGGGAGCCTCTGGGGCCAACGTCCTGACTTTC.

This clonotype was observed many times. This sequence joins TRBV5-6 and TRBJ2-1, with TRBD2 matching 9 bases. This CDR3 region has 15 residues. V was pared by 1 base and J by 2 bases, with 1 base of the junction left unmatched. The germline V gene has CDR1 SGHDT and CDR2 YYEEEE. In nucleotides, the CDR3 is TGTGCCAGCAGCTTGAGCGGGGGGCCCTACAATGAGCAGTTCTTC. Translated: CASSLSGGPYNEQFF.

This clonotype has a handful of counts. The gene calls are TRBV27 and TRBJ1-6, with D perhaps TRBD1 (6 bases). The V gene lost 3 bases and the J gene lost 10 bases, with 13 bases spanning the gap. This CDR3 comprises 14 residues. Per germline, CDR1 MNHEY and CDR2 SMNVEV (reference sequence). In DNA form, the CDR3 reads TGTGCCAGCAGTTTCCAGGGGAGATTATCACCCCTCCACTTT. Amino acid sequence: CASSFQGRLSPLHF.

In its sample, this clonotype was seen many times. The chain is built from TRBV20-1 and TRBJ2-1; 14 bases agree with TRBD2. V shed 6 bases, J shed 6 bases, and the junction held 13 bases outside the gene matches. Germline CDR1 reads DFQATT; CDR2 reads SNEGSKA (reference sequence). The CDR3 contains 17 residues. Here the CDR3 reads CSAELGLAGVRRNEQFF. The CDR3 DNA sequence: TGCAGTGCCGAATTGGGACTAGCGGGAGTAAGGCGCAATGAGCAGTTCTTC.

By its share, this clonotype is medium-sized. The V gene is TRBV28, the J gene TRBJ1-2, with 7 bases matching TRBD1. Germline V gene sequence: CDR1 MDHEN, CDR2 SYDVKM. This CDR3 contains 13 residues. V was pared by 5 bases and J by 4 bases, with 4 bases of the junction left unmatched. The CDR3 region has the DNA TGTGCCAGCAGTGCCGACAGGGTCTATGGCTACACCTTC. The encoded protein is CASSADRVYGYTF.

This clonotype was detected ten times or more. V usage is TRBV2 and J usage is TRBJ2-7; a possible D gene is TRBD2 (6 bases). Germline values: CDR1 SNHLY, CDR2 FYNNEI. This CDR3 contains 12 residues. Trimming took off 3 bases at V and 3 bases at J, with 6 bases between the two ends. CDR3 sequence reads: CASSDGGYEQYF. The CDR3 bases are TGTGCCAGCAGTGACGGGGGCTACGAGCAGTACTTC.

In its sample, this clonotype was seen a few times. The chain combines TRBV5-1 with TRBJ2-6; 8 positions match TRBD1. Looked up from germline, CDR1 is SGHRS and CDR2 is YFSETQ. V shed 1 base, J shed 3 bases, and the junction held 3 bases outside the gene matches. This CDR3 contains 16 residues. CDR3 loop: CASSLRQGSGANVLTF. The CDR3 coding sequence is TGCGCCAGCAGCTTGAGACAGGGGAGTGGGGCCAACGTCCTGACTTTC.

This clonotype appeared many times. In nucleotides, the CDR3 is TGTGCCAGCAGCTTGGAAGGCGCCGGGGAGCTGTTTTTT. It is translated as CASSLEGAGELFF. This chain uses TRBV5-5 with TRBJ2-2; D gene ambiguous. The germline CDR1 and CDR2 sequences are SGHKS and YYEKEE (reference sequence). With 0 bases removed from V and 6 bases from J, the gap between germline ends came to 6 bases. This CDR3 comprises 13 residues.

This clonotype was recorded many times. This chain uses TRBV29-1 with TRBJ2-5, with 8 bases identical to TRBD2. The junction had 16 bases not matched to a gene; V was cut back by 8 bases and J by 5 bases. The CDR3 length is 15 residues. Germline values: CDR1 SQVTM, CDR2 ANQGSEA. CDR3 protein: CSTLARAGGRETQYF. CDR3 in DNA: TGCAGCACCCTGGCTCGGGCAGGCGGGAGGGAGACCCAGTACTTC.

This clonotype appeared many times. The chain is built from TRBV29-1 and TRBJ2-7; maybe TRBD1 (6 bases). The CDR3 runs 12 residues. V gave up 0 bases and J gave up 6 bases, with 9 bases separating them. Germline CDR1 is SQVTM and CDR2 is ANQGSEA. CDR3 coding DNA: TGCAGCGTTGAAGAGGTGGGGGCCGAGCAGTACTTC. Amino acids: CSVEEVGAEQYF.